This T cell receptor (beta chain) comes out of a study of blood T cell repertoires in COVID-19. How the authors handled the data: It was from reference gene primer amplification that nucleated cell counts were estimated. Profiled with immunoSEQ multiplex PCR; TCRdb holds only in-frame clones, not every one. V and J calls and clone size are given by that table; D and trimming were obtained from the DNA. The sample includes approximately 170,000 clones, about 81% of them seen just once. V was trimmed by 0 bases and J by 9 bases, leaving 13 bases between them. This CDR3 spans 14 amino acids. Per germline, CDR1 SGDLS and CDR2 YYNGEE.

This TCR derives from a woman of 80 years or more with acute or convalescent COVID-19. This rearrangement joins TRBV9 to TRBJ2-4; possibly TRBD1 for D (5 bases). Sequencing input: peripheral blood. This CDR3 reads CASSVGGQGAIQYF. The CDR3 coding sequence is TGTGCCAGCAGCGTAGGAGGTCAGGGCGCCATTCAGTACTTC.